This T cell receptor beta chain was sequenced for a study of blood T cell repertoires in COVID-19. The CDR3 consists of 15 residues. Per the germline V gene, CDR1 is ENHRY and CDR2 is SYGVKD. V trimming: 6 bases; J trimming: 6 bases; junction bases outside the gene matches: 6. Generated by immunoSEQ multiplex PCR, the TCRdb table keeps only in-frame clones and is missing some. Counted here are 83,000 or so clones, roughly four fifths occurring once; the ten biggest clones make up 21%. Sequenced: peripheral blood. This clonotype was sampled from a human donor in a cohort sampled during active COVID-19. The rearrangement links TRBV10-3 to TRBJ2-3, with TRBD2 matching 13 bases. CDR3 in amino acids: CAIRRTSGGGDTQYF. CDR3 DNA: TGTGCCATCAGACGGACTAGCGGGGGCGGGGATACGCAGTATTTT.